This entry describes one T cell receptor beta chain. The target of this receptor is not known. There are no base qualities to consult, and no much larger clone falls within one base. Library creation used RT-PCR. Sequencing instrument: Illumina HiSeq 2500. Starting from the raw public reads, TCRdb applied fastp trimming at Q25, assembled clones with MiXCR and retained in-frame beta chains. Each record represents a unique CDR3 protein, reported with the most common genes and DNA among its rows. This sample is represented by a few hundred thousand distinct CDR3 sequences; approximately 11% of them were singletons. Of the sample, over 9.5% is held by the ten largest clones. These data originate in a study of response to subunit inactivated influenza vaccine (dated by TCRdb to the late 2010s). Regarding the research as a whole: To follow how T cells responded to a trivalent subunit inactivated influenza vaccine, the researchers relied on deep quantitative profiling of the T cell receptor repertoire. General study outcomes and caveats: It was suggested by the authors that each seasonal influenza vaccination may recruit only a limited number of new T cells.

Relative to germline, V is 0 bases shorter and J is 0 bases shorter, with 9 bases between their ends. Including the terminal cysteine and phenylalanine, the CDR3 comprises 15 residues. The retained sequence is limited to the CDR3, 45 bases, with the frame set at the first base. CDR1 GTSNPN and CDR2 SVGIG were looked up in the germline V gene (reference sequence). The sample's time point, from its label and the paper: 45 days after influenza vaccine administration. The receptor chain draws on TRBV30 and TRBJ2-1; a confident D gene designation cannot be given. This TCR came from a man aged 50 to 59 who received an inactivated influenza vaccine. Donor details come from another sample of the same person, matched by shared clones. The input for sequencing was PBMCs from blood, taken more than 35 days after vaccination. This receptor has the CDR3 CAWSVLSSSYNEQFF. The DNA sequence is given as TGTGCCTGGAGTGTATTGTCGAGCTCCTACAATGAGCAGTTCTTC.